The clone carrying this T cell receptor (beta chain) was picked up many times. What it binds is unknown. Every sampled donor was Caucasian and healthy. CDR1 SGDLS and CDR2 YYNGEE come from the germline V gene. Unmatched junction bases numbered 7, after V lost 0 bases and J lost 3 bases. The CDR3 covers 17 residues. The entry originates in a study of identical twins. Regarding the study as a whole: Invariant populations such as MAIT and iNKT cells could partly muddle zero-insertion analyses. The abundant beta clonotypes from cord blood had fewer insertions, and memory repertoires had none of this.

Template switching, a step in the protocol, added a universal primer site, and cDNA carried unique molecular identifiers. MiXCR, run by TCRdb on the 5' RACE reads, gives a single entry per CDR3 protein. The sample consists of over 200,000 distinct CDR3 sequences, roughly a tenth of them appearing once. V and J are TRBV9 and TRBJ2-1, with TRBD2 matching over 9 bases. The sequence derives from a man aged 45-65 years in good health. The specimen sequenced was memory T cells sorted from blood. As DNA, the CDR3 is TGTGCCAGCAGCGTAGACGGGGGACTAGCTTTCTACAATGAGCAGTTCTTC. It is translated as CASSVDGGLAFYNEQFF.